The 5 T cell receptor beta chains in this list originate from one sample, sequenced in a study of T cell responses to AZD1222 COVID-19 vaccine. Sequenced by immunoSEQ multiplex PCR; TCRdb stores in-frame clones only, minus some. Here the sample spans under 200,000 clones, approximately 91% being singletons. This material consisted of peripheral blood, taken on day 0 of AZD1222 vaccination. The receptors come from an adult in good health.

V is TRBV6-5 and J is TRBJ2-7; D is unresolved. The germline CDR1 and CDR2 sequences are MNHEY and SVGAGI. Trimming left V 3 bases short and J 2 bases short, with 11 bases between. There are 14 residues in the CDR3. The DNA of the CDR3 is TGTGCCAGCAGTTATCACAGCGTTCCCTACGAGCAGTACTTC. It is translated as CASSYHSVPYEQYF.

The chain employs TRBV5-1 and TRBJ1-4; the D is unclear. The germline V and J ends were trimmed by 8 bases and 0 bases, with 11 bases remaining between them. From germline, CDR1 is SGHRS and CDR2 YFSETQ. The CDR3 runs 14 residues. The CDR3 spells CASSISATNEKLFF. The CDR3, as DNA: TGCGCCAGTTCGATAAGTGCAACTAATGAAAAACTGTTTTTT.

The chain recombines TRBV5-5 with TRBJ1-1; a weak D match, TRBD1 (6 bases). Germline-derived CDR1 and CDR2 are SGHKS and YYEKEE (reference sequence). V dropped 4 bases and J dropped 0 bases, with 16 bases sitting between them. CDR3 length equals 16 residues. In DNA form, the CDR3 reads TGTGCCAGCAGCCCCTCCTGGGGGGCGGTGAACACTGAAGCTTTCTTT. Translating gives CASSPSWGAVNTEAFF.

CDR3 coding DNA: TGTGCCAGTAGTCCCATCGCGACTTGGGACAGCACTAACTATGGCTACACCTTC. This encodes CASSPIATWDSTNYGYTF. This chain joins TRBV19 and TRBJ1-2; TRBD1 matches at 7 bases. CDR1 is LNHDA and CDR2 is SQIVND in the germline V gene (reference sequence). The CDR3 runs 18 residues. V trimming: 5 bases; J trimming: 0 bases; junction bases outside the gene matches: 15.

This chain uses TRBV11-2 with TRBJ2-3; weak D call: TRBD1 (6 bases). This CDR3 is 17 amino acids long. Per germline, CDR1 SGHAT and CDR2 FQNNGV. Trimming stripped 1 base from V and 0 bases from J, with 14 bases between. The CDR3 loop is CASSLGLRQASTDTQYF. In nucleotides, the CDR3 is TGTGCCAGCAGCTTAGGTCTAAGACAGGCCAGCACAGATACGCAGTATTTT.